This T cell receptor beta chain derives from a study of shared clonotypes between healthy human individuals. Study in general: CD4 naive and memory got three plates each, CD8 naive two, CD8 memory one.

Profiling relied on immunoSEQ multiplex PCR, and the TCRdb table lists in-frame clones only, not all of them. The sample consists of more than 2,000,000 clones, 80% to 95% of them appearing once. Germline CDR1 is SEHNR and CDR2 is FQNEAQ (reference sequence). CDR3 length: 13 residues. Trimming took off 5 bases at V and 5 bases at J, with 12 bases between the two ends. Worth noting for this clone: The identical CDR3 is also encoded by other nucleotide sequences in the sample.

The receptor comes from a man aged 18-30 years in good health. Some clones in this sample may be carry-over from other donors' samples. Sequencing was performed on naive CD4+ T cells from PBMCs. The subset: CD45RA+ positively selected. The V gene is TRBV7-9, the J gene TRBJ1-1; unclear D gene. The CDR3 reads CASSLGSETEAFF. CDR3 DNA sequence: TGTGCCAGCAGCCTAGGTAGTGAAACTGAAGCTTTCTTT.